These 10 T cell receptor beta chains came from one sample sequenced in a study of cytomegalovirus exposure and HLA in healthy donors. The primer mix had 60 Vbeta and 13 Jbeta primers. Produced via immunoSEQ multiplex PCR; TCRdb's table is partial and in-frame only. The sample has some 180,000 clones; around 76% are singletons. The specimen sequenced was PBMCs. The receptors were sampled from a man aged 40-50 years in good health and CMV-seronegative.

This clone turned up a few times. The genes are TRBV5-8 and TRBJ1-5, with D maybe TRBD1 (5 bases). Germline V CDR1 and CDR2: SGHTS, YDEGEE. Trimming took 0 bases from V and 3 from J, leaving 10 bases between them. The CDR3 runs to 15 residues. Here the CDR3 reads CASSLGQKINQPQHF. CDR3 sequence (DNA): TGTGCCAGCAGCTTGGGACAGAAGATCAATCAGCCCCAGCATTTT.

The chain couples TRBV4-2 to TRBJ2-5; D is unclear. The V gene lost 4 bases and the J gene lost 5 bases, with 14 bases spanning the gap. The CDR3 is 14 residues long. The germline gives CDR1 LGHNA, CDR2 YNFKEQ. CDR3 coding DNA: TGTGCCAGCAGCCGAGGAGAATCTACGGAGACCCAGTACTTC. Translating gives CASSRGESTETQYF.

This clone occurred once. This rearrangement joins TRBV21-1 to TRBJ2-3; the table's D call TRBD1 went unverified against the DNA. TRBV21-1 represents a pseudogene. This CDR3 comprises 17 residues. This CDR3 is CASSSNRGEGVTDTQYF. CDR3 nucleotide sequence: TGTGCCAGCAGCAGCAACAGAGGAGAAGGGGTCACAGATACGCAGTATTTT.

The chain uses TRBV7-6 and TRBJ2-3; 10 positions match TRBD2. V lost 2 bases to trimming and J lost 0 bases; unmatched junction nucleotides: 2. The V gene's germline CDR1 is SGHVS and CDR2 FNYEAQ. The length of the CDR3 is 16 residues. Here the CDR3 DNA reads TGTGCCAGCAGCTTATTGACTAGCGGGAGCACAGATACGCAGTATTTT. Translated: CASSLLTSGSTDTQYF.

This chain uses TRBV6-1 with TRBJ2-5; D is perhaps TRBD2 (6 bases). Trimming left V 5 bases short and J 5 bases short, with 12 bases between. This CDR3 has 13 residues. CDR1 and CDR2 (germline): MNHNS, SASEGT. The CDR3 protein is CASSQPSVETQYF. Written as DNA, the CDR3 is TGTGCCAGCAGTCAGCCTAGCGTTGAGACCCAGTACTTC.

The chain couples TRBV21-1 to TRBJ2-1; the D call in the table, TRBD2, was not verified against the DNA. TRBV21-1 is noted as a pseudogene. The CDR3 length is 16 residues. The CDR3 DNA reads TGTGCCAGCAGCAAAGGGGAGGCTAGCGCCCACAATGAGCAGTTCTTC. Protein product: CASSKGEASAHNEQFF.

The chain has TRBV7-3 and TRBJ2-1, with 9 bases that match TRBD1. V gave up 5 bases and J gave up 4 bases; unmatched junction bases: 6. The CDR3 is 15 amino acids. Germline CDR1 reads SGHTA; CDR2 reads FQGTGA. The DNA of the CDR3 is TGTGCCAGCAGCCCAGGGGGACAGGGTTACAATGAGCAGTTCTTC. This gives the protein CASSPGGQGYNEQFF.

The CDR3 sequence: CASGLLGGQGVYGYTF. The CDR3 DNA is TGTGCTAGTGGTTTGTTAGGGGGACAGGGAGTCTATGGCTACACCTTC. The V and J genes are TRBV12-5 and TRBJ1-2; 9 nucleotides align to TRBD1. Germline V gene data show CDR1 as LGHNT and CDR2 as FRNRAP. J was trimmed by 4 bases and V by 2 bases; bases with no gene match: 8. This CDR3 is built from 16 residues.

In nucleotides, the CDR3 is TGTGCCAGCAAACGGGCGGTAGGGGGACCCTACGAGCAGTACTTC. It codes for CASKRAVGGPYEQYF. The chain uses TRBV6-5 and TRBJ2-7; TRBD1 is a possible D gene (6 bases). This CDR3 has 15 residues. CDR1 is MNHEY and CDR2 is SVGAGI in the germline V gene. The ends were cut back, 7 bases at V and 2 bases at J, with 18 bases in the middle.

The chain employs TRBV6-5 and TRBJ2-7; TRBD1 matches at 7 bases. The germline V gene has CDR1 MNHEY and CDR2 SVGAGI. The CDR3 covers 14 residues. The trim removed 7 bases at V and 5 bases at J, leaving 11 bases unmatched. The CDR3: CASTPVGGADEQYF. The CDR3 region has the DNA TGTGCCAGCACCCCAGTAGGGGGCGCCGACGAGCAGTACTTC.